The 30 T cell receptor beta chains below all came from one sample that was sequenced in a study of low-dose radiotherapy and immunotherapy resistance in tumors. Priming of first-strand cDNA relied on TRAV- and TRBV-specific primers (covering alpha and beta chains). A constant-region primer paired with the V-primer adapter amplified TCRs over about 20 PCR cycles. One entry per CDR3 protein, called by TCRdb with MiXCR from the reads. This table has tens of thousands of distinct CDR3 sequences, around a fifth appearing once. Time point noted: after trial treatment. Treatment here: LDRT plus nivolumab, ipilimumab, low-dose cyclophosphamide and aspirin (RACIN trial). This specimen consisted of PBMCs, obtained after low-dose radiotherapy plus immunotherapy. Receptor source: a female donor with ovarian cancer.

Ten or more counts support this clonotype. V is TRBV19 and J is TRBJ1-1, with 11 positions matching TRBD1. From germline, CDR1 is LNHDA and CDR2 SQIVND (reference sequence). With 7 bases clipped from V and 5 bases from J, the junction kept 9 bases outside the gene matches. CDR3 size: 15 residues. CDR3 sequence: CASIYSGTGGTEAFF. The CDR3 DNA follows: TGTGCCAGTATCTACTCCGGGACAGGGGGAACTGAAGCTTTCTTT.

This clonotype appeared many times. This chain links TRBV11-2 with TRBJ1-1; D is possibly TRBD1 (6 bases). Trimming stripped 5 bases from V and 4 bases from J, with 17 bases between. Germline loops: CDR1 SGHAT, CDR2 FQNNGV. The CDR3 has 15 amino acids. Here the CDR3 reads CASSRKLTGSTEAFF. For the CDR3, the DNA is TGTGCCAGCAGCCGGAAACTCACAGGGTCCACTGAAGCTTTCTTT.

There are many counts of this clonotype. V gene TRBV6-2 or TRBV6-3 combines with J gene TRBJ2-3; no reliable D call. Germline assignment: CDR1 MNHEY and CDR2 SVGEGT. The CDR3 loop spans 13 amino acids. With 11 bases removed from V and 0 bases from J, the gap between germline ends came to 12 bases. The CDR3 sequence is CAGRTSSTDTQYF. CDR3 in DNA: TGTGCCGGGCGGACGTCAAGCACAGATACGCAGTATTTT.

Ten or more counts support this clonotype. The rearrangement uses TRBV30 and TRBJ2-3; 8 nucleotides line up with TRBD2. Looked up from germline, CDR1 is GTSNPN and CDR2 is SVGIG (reference sequence). J lost 0 bases, V lost 2 bases, and 4 bases had no gene match. This CDR3 spans 15 amino acids. CDR3 coding DNA: TGTGCCTGGAGTCGAACTAGCGGAAGCACAGATACGCAGTATTTT. Amino acids: CAWSRTSGSTDTQYF.

This clonotype was observed many times. V and J are TRBV6-1 and TRBJ1-2; 7 bases line up with TRBD1. V lost 6 bases to trimming and J lost 6 bases; unmatched junction nucleotides: 7. This CDR3 comprises 13 residues. CDR1 MNHNS and CDR2 SASEGT come from the germline V gene. CDR3 in amino acids: CASSSDRVHGYTF. The CDR3 DNA is TGTGCCAGCAGCTCTGACAGGGTACATGGCTACACCTTC.

This clonotype was recorded many times. The rearrangement links TRBV21-1 to TRBJ2-7; TRBD2 reflects the table's D call only, with no check against the DNA. TRBV21-1 is deemed a pseudogene. This CDR3 is 16 amino acids long. For the CDR3, the DNA is TGTGCCAGCAGCACCGGGACTAGCGGGAGCTCCTACGAGCAGTACTTC. It encodes CASSTGTSGSSYEQYF.

This clonotype was detected only a few times. Being one base from a much bigger clone, this may be a read error. Given the absence of the conserved phenylalanine or tryptophan at the CDR3 end, a read error is likely. This sequence joins TRBV6-2 or TRBV6-3 and TRBJ2-1, with 10 bases fitting TRBD2. The CDR3 covers 17 residues. Trimming took 4 bases from V and 0 from J; bases not matched to a gene: 6. CDR1 and CDR2 (germline): MNHEY, SVGEGT. The CDR3 loop is CASSFGTSANSYNEQFL. CDR3 coding DNA: TGTGCCAGCAGTTTCGGGACTAGCGCAAACTCCTACAATGAGCAGTTCCTC.

This clonotype was seen repeatedly, ten times or more. The chain joins TRBV13 to TRBJ2-2, with 14 positions matching TRBD2. The CDR3 runs to 20 residues. V was pared by 5 bases and J by 0 bases, with 11 bases of the junction left unmatched. Germline lookup yields CDR1 PRHDT and CDR2 FYEKMQ (reference sequence). The chain's CDR3 is CASSLLGLAGVPANTGELFF. The CDR3 coding sequence is TGTGCCAGCAGCCTCTTGGGACTAGCGGGGGTCCCCGCGAACACCGGGGAGCTGTTTTTT.

This clonotype showed up many times. CDR3: CSATRGSRQETQYF. CDR3 bases: TGCAGTGCTACTCGGGGCTCGAGGCAAGAGACCCAGTACTTC. V usage is TRBV20-1 and J usage is TRBJ2-5; either TRBD1 or TRBD2 may supply D (5 bases each). The CDR3 sequence is 14 residues long. CDR1 DFQATT and CDR2 SNEGSKA come from the germline V gene (reference sequence). V was cut by 4 bases and J by 2 bases, with 14 bases left in between.

On this clonotype itself: No DNA is shown, since the ends of the CDR3 on it are uncertain; the CDR3 is the one TCRdb lists. This sequence joins TRBV6-1 and TRBJ2-2. CDR1 and CDR2 from the germline V gene are MNHNS and SASEGT. From its first to its last residue, the CDR3 has 13 amino acids. CDR3 residues: CASSAFTGELFFF.

This clonotype was observed many times. The chain couples TRBV29-1 to TRBJ1-1; TRBD1 matches 9 bases. The CDR3 is 13 amino acids. Germline CDR1 SQVTM, CDR2 ANQGSEA. V lost 7 bases to trimming and J lost 5 bases; unmatched junction nucleotides: 8. Here the CDR3 reads CSAMGQGGTEAFF. The CDR3 bases are TGCAGCGCCATGGGACAGGGTGGGACTGAAGCTTTCTTT.

The chain carries TRBV6-2 or TRBV6-3 and TRBJ2-1; no reliable D call. The ends were cut back, 7 bases at V and 0 bases at J, with 10 bases in the middle. The CDR3 covers 14 residues. From germline, CDR1 is MNHEY and CDR2 SVGEGT. The CDR3: CASTGGPSYNEQFF. CDR3 bases: TGTGCCAGCACAGGCGGACCCTCCTACAATGAGCAGTTCTTC.

The chain combines TRBV7-9 with TRBJ1-1, with TRBD1 as a possible D gene (5 bases). This CDR3 is built from 15 residues. V was pared by 5 bases and J by 7 bases, with 20 bases between. The germline V gene has CDR1 SEHNR and CDR2 FQNEAQ (reference sequence). This chain's CDR3 is CASSPSGGRDGEAFF. CDR3 bases: TGTGCCAGCAGCCCTAGCGGGGGGAGGGACGGTGAAGCTTTCTTT.

This clonotype was seen repeatedly, ten times or more. The genes are TRBV4-1 and TRBJ2-5; TRBD2 aligns across 10 bases. Germline values: CDR1 MGHRA, CDR2 YSYEKL. The CDR3 consists of 17 residues. J was trimmed by 5 bases and V by 0 bases; bases with no gene match: 9. In DNA, the CDR3 is TGCGCCAGCAGCCAAGACAGCGGGGGGGCTTCATCGGAGACCCAGTACTTC. Translating gives CASSQDSGGASSETQYF.

This chain connects TRBV12-3 or TRBV12-4 to TRBJ2-7, with a tentative D call TRBD2 (6 bases). This CDR3 region has 12 residues. V lost 8 bases and J 1 base, leaving 9 bases between the germline ends. CDR3 region: CASGGGSYEQYF. The CDR3 DNA follows: TGTGCCAGCGGTGGAGGGTCCTACGAGCAGTACTTC.

This clonotype was found many times. The chain is built from TRBV7-9 and TRBJ2-1; tentative D call: TRBD2 (5 bases). Trimming cost V 5 bases and J 9 bases, with 17 bases left between them. CDR1 is SEHNR and CDR2 is FQNEAQ in the germline V gene (reference sequence). The CDR3 sequence is 14 residues long. The CDR3 DNA sequence: TGTGCCAGCAGCCCCCCAAACCGGGATCGTGAGCAGTTCTTC. Amino acid sequence: CASSPPNRDREQFF.

The chain's CDR3 is CASSQDGRWATQYF. In DNA, the CDR3 is TGCGCCAGCAGCCAAGACGGCCGGTGGGCGACCCAGTACTTC. The V gene is TRBV4-1, the J gene TRBJ2-5; D unresolved. The V gene lost 0 bases and the J gene lost 7 bases, with 12 bases spanning the gap. The CDR3 sequence is 14 residues long. The V gene's germline CDR1 is MGHRA and CDR2 YSYEKL.

This clonotype has at least ten counts. The chain couples TRBV7-2 to TRBJ2-5; 11 bases agree with TRBD2. The CDR3 runs to 16 residues. The V gene's germline CDR1 is SGHTA and CDR2 FQGNSA. The J segment lost 4 bases and the V segment lost 5 bases, leaving 9 bases of the junction unmatched. CDR3 region: CASSTRLAGSGETQYF. The CDR3, as DNA: TGTGCCAGCAGCACCAGACTAGCGGGAAGTGGAGAGACCCAGTACTTC.

This clonotype showed up many times. The rearrangement links TRBV7-2 to TRBJ1-1; TRBD1 matches at 7 bases. The J segment lost 4 bases and the V segment lost 2 bases, leaving 10 bases of the junction unmatched. Germline CDR1 is SGHTA and CDR2 is FQGNSA. This CDR3 contains 16 residues. CDR3 residues: CASSLMVRGQGTEAFF. DNA of the CDR3: TGTGCCAGCAGCTTAATGGTGAGGGGGCAGGGCACTGAAGCTTTCTTT.

This clonotype has ten or more counts. J is TRBJ2-5 and V is TRBV29-1; 10 nucleotides line up with TRBD2. Germline V gives CDR1 SQVTM, CDR2 ANQGSEA. Losses at the gene ends were 4 bases for V and 4 bases for J; bases not matched to a gene: 3. This CDR3 contains 13 residues. The CDR3 here is CSVASGRLETQYF. CDR3 sequence (DNA): TGCAGCGTTGCTAGCGGGAGATTAGAGACCCAGTACTTC. The variable domain in full, with the rest retrieved from reference TRBV29-1 and TRBJ2-5, is SAVISQKPSRDICQRGTSLTIQCQVDSQVTMMFWYRQQPGQSLTLIATANQGSEATYESGFVIDKFPISRPNLTFSTLTVSNMSPEDSSIYLCSVASGRLETQYFGPGTRLLVL.

As regards this clonotype: Because the CDR3's place on the DNA is in doubt, the DNA is left out and the CDR3 is given as listed by TCRdb. This CDR3 is CASSLGLAGGNTGELFFF. The J gene is TRBJ2-2, the V gene TRBV5-5; the table's D call, TRBD2, has no DNA check behind it. The CDR3 has 18 amino acids, counting both end residues. CDR1 and CDR2 from the germline V gene are SGHKS and YYEKEE (reference sequence).

This clonotype has a count of ten or more. The chain uses TRBV7-9 and TRBJ2-1; perhaps TRBD2 as D (8 bases). This CDR3 region has 17 residues. CDR1 is SEHNR and CDR2 is FQNEAQ in the germline V gene (reference sequence). Trimming removed 8 bases at V and 0 bases at J, with 20 bases between. The DNA for the CDR3 is TGTGCCAGCCGGGGGGGGTTACAGGGGTCCTCCTACAATGAGCAGTTCTTC. Translation gives CASRGGLQGSSYNEQFF.

There are many counts of this clonotype. The V and J genes are TRBV7-9 and TRBJ1-2, with D possibly matching TRBD1 (5 bases). Trimming took 6 bases from V and 4 from J, leaving 12 bases between them. This CDR3 is built from 13 residues. Germline V gene lookup returns CDR1 SEHNR and CDR2 FQNEAQ (reference sequence). CDR3 residues: CASSMGPGYGYTF. CDR3 bases: TGTGCCAGCAGTATGGGACCCGGCTATGGCTACACCTTC. Together with reference TRBV7-9 and TRBJ1-2, the CDR3 gives the full variable domain: DTGVSQNPRHKITKRGQNVTFRCDPISEHNRLYWYRQTLGQGPEFLTYFQNEAQLEKSRLLSDRFSAERPKGSFSTLEIQRTEQGDSAMYLCASSMGPGYGYTFGSGTRLTVV.

In its sample, this clonotype was seen a few times. The genes are TRBV5-1 and TRBJ2-5, with 7 bases lining up with TRBD1. Per the germline V gene, CDR1 is SGHRS and CDR2 is YFSETQ. This CDR3 has 15 amino acids. J lost 1 base, V lost 2 bases, and 5 bases had no gene match. CDR3 nucleotide sequence: TGCGCCAGCAGCTTTCTAGGGACAGCCCAAGAGACCCAGTACTTC. Protein: CASSFLGTAQETQYF.

This clonotype was found many times. This chain joins TRBV20-1 and TRBJ2-3; D is perhaps TRBD1 (5 bases). The CDR3 has 16 amino acids. Per the germline V gene, CDR1 is DFQATT and CDR2 is SNEGSKA (reference sequence). Between the trimmed V and J ends, which lost 0 bases and 4 bases, there was a span of 17 bases. CDR3 protein: CSARDRGPKGADTQYF. The CDR3 region has the DNA TGCAGTGCTAGAGACAGAGGACCAAAAGGGGCAGATACGCAGTATTTT.

The chain combines TRBV12-3 or TRBV12-4 with TRBJ1-2, with D possibly being TRBD1 (6 bases). This CDR3 is built from 16 residues. With 3 bases removed from V and 7 bases from J, the gap between germline ends came to 21 bases. CDR3 bases: TGTGCCAGCAGTTTTCTGGCAGGGGTTTTGTTCTCTGGCTACACCTTC. Amino acids: CASSFLAGVLFSGYTF.

This clonotype was picked up many times. V gene TRBV18 combines with J gene TRBJ2-2; TRBD1 or TRBD2 may be the D gene (5 bases each). The germline CDR1 and CDR2 sequences are KGHSH and LQKENI. Trimming shortened V by 4 bases and J by 5 bases, and 11 bases separated the two germline ends. The CDR3 has 14 residues. The CDR3 reads CASSLTRETGELFF. CDR3 DNA: TGTGCCAGCTCACTTACCAGGGAGACCGGGGAGCTGTTTTTT.

This clonotype was detected ten times or more. The V and J genes are TRBV4-2 and TRBJ2-7; 10 nucleotides match TRBD1. Germline loops: CDR1 LGHNA, CDR2 YNFKEQ. This CDR3 region has 15 residues. Trimming removed 2 bases from V and 0 bases from J; junction bases left unmatched: 1. The CDR3 bases are TGTGCCAGCAGCCAAAGGACAGGGGGCTCCTACGAGCAGTACTTC. As protein: CASSQRTGGSYEQYF.

This clonotype came up many times. The CDR3 region has the DNA TGTGCCAGTAGTACGACAGGGGGCGCATGGCAGCCCCAGCATTTT. It is translated as CASSTTGGAWQPQHF. The V and J genes are TRBV19 and TRBJ1-5; TRBD1 matches at 10 bases. Trimming removed 4 bases from V and 7 bases from J; junction bases left unmatched: 7. CDR1 LNHDA and CDR2 SQIVND come from the germline V gene (reference sequence). The CDR3 contains 15 residues.

This clonotype was detected ten times or more. The chain couples TRBV5-1 to TRBJ2-6, with D perhaps matching TRBD1 (6 bases). V was pared by 4 bases and J by 0 bases, with 20 bases between. There are 19 residues in the CDR3. Per the germline V gene, CDR1 is SGHRS and CDR2 is YFSETQ. The CDR3 loop is CASSRFLDSYSSGANVLTF. The CDR3 nucleotides read TGCGCCAGCAGCCGGTTTTTGGACAGTTATTCCTCTGGGGCCAACGTCCTGACTTTC.